A single T cell receptor (beta chain) is shown here with its context. Its antigen is not identified. In germline, CDR1 is SGDLS, CDR2 YYNGEE. Trimming cost V 4 bases and J 8 bases; bases outside gene matches: 7. The CDR3 is 15 residues long. This sample was taken from a study of identical twins. Study-level findings and limits: Zero-insertion results could be subject to partial confounding by invariant MAIT and iNKT cells.

cDNA molecules carried unique molecular identifiers, and template switching added a universal primer site. TCRdb independently ran MiXCR on the 5' RACE reads; one entry per CDR3 protein. The repertoire includes roughly 230,000 distinct CDR3 sequences, 6.5% to 9.5% of them detected once, and about 3% sits in the top ten. A further study also used this sample, focusing on yellow fever vaccine responses in identical twins. According to that study: Reports say the vaccine T cell response in twins looked partly convergent and partly personalized.

The clonotype comes from a young woman in good health. V and J are TRBV9 and TRBJ2-1, with 12 bases that match TRBD1. Sequenced: CD8+ T cells sorted from blood. The CDR3 is CASSYGTGGSDEQFF. CDR3 sequence (DNA): TGTGCCAGCAGCTACGGGACAGGGGGCTCGGATGAGCAGTTCTTC.